The entry that follows covers one TCR beta chain sequence. Its antigen is unidentified. CDR1 is MNHEY, CDR2 SVGAGI, per germline. The CDR3 totals 12 residues. V shed 8 bases and J shed 8 bases, with 12 bases lying between them. These data are taken from a study of OX40 agonist ivuxolimab in advanced cancers. The overall study: Hepatocellular carcinoma, melanoma, renal cell or head and neck cancer was diagnosed in the dose-escalation patients. Prior anti-PD-1, anti-PD-L1 or anti-CTLA-4 therapy did not bar entry, and 40% to 45% had some.

Some clones are missing from TCRdb's copy, which holds only in-frame ones; the method was immunoSEQ multiplex PCR. The profile covers about 50,000 clones, with roughly three quarters appearing a single time and 1.2% taken by the ten largest. Any history of autoimmune disease or systemic immunosuppression disqualified patients. Whole-study results and caveats: Circulating CD4+ and CD8+ T cells showed clonal expansion by week 6 at 0.1 to 3.0 mg/kg.

The gene calls are TRBV6-5 and TRBJ1-4; D remains unclear. This receptor was obtained from an adult with an advanced solid tumor such as melanoma, head and neck, liver or kidney cancer. This specimen was CD4+ or CD8+ T cells sorted from blood, taken in a trial of the OX40 agonist ivuxolimab. The DNA for the CDR3 is TGTGCCAGCTCTGCCGTAGGGGAAAAACTGTTTTTT. Protein product: CASSAVGEKLFF.